A single sample is the source of the 26 T cell receptor beta chains below, sequenced in a study of cytomegalovirus exposure and HLA in healthy donors. Primers: 60 Vbeta forward and 13 Jbeta reverse. Sequencing was performed with immunoSEQ multiplex PCR; in TCRdb, only in-frame clones are kept and a portion is missing. This table has about 110,000 clones, around three quarters appearing once. The sample consisted of PBMCs. The receptors derive from a woman under 30 in good health and CMV-seropositive.

V and J are TRBV5-1 and TRBJ2-5; maybe TRBD2 (5 bases). CDR1 and CDR2 (germline): SGHRS, YFSETQ. The V end was cut by 2 bases, the J end by 1 base, with 9 bases between. The CDR3 is made up of 14 amino acids. The CDR3 sequence: CASSFGSGQETQYF. CDR3 sequence (DNA): TGCGCCAGCAGCTTCGGAAGCGGCCAAGAGACCCAGTACTTC.

This clone has only one observation. J is TRBJ2-1 and V is TRBV10-3; 10 bases align to TRBD1. V lost 7 bases, J lost 4 bases, and 4 bases stayed unmatched. This CDR3 has 14 residues. Germline CDR1 ENHRY, CDR2 SYGVKD. CDR3 in DNA: TGTGCCATCAAAGACAGGGGGCTTTACAATGAGCAGTTCTTC. Residues: CAIKDRGLYNEQFF.

The chain uses TRBV6-5 and TRBJ1-6; D gene ambiguous. Germline values: CDR1 MNHEY, CDR2 SVGAGI. The CDR3 has 14 amino acids. Deletions cut 8 bases from V and 7 bases from J, with 15 bases between. CDR3 bases: TGTGCCAGCTCCCCGGGGTACGGGAATTCACCCCTCCACTTT. This gives the protein CASSPGYGNSPLHF.

The DNA of the CDR3 is TGTGCTAGTGGTTCCTCGAGGATGAATCAGCCCCAGCATTTT. It is translated as CASGSSRMNQPQHF. The V call is TRBV12-5, the J call TRBJ1-5; D is unresolved. V was pared by 4 bases and J by 4 bases, with 11 bases between. Germline assignment: CDR1 LGHNT and CDR2 FRNRAP. The CDR3 runs to 14 residues. Drawing the rest from reference TRBV12-5 and TRBJ1-5, the complete variable domain is DARVTQTPRHKVTEMGQEVTMRCQPILGHNTVFWYRQTMMQGLELLAYFRNRAPLDDSGMPKDRFSAEMPDATLATLKIQPSEPRDSAVYFCASGSSRMNQPQHFGDGTRLSIL.

With regard to this clone: The junction and the germline gene differ at one end; a read error may be behind it. CDR3 bases: TGTGCTAGCAGCCCTCGAGTCGGGGGTAACACCGGGGAGCTGTTTTTT. Amino acid sequence: CASSPRVGGNTGELFF. The chain carries TRBV7-7 and TRBJ2-2; weak D call: TRBD2 (6 bases). The CDR3 is 16 residues long. Germline values: CDR1 SSHAT, CDR2 FNYEAQ (reference sequence). Complete variable domain (other parts from reference TRBV7-7 and TRBJ2-2): GAGVSQSPRYKVTKRGQDVTLRCDPISSHATLYWYQQALGQGPEFLTYFNYEAQPDKSGLPSDRFSAERPEGSISTLTIQRTEQRDSAMYRCASSPRVGGNTGELFFGEGSRLTVL.

This clone has a single count. The J gene is TRBJ1-4, the V gene TRBV5-8, with TRBD1 as a possible D gene (6 bases). Germline V gene lookup returns CDR1 SGHTS and CDR2 YDEGEE. Trimming took off 2 bases at V and 5 bases at J, with 10 bases between the two ends. The CDR3 contains 14 residues. This chain's CDR3 is CASSFRGANEKLFF. CDR3 nucleotides: TGTGCCAGCAGCTTCCGGGGGGCCAATGAAAAACTGTTTTTT. The whole variable domain, filled in from reference TRBV5-8 and TRBJ1-4, reads EAGVTQSPTHLIKTRGQQATLRCSPISGHTSVYWYQQALGLGLQFLLWYDEGEERNRGNFPPRFSGRQFPNYSSELNVNALELEDSALYLCASSFRGANEKLFFGSGTQLSVL.

This clone was found once. The chain uses TRBV5-6 and TRBJ2-5; a possible D gene is TRBD2 (5 bases). The CDR3 sequence is 16 residues long. CDR1 is SGHDT, CDR2 YYEEEE, per germline. The V gene lost 3 bases and the J gene lost 4 bases, with 19 bases spanning the gap. The DNA for the CDR3 is TGTGCCAGCAGCTCTATTTCGATTGGACGGGGAGAGACCCAGTACTTC. Protein sequence: CASSSISIGRGETQYF.

The table lists this clone with a few counts. J is TRBJ1-2 and V is TRBV5-1; a possible D gene is TRBD1 (6 bases). Per the germline V gene, CDR1 is SGHRS and CDR2 is YFSETQ. The CDR3 is 14 residues long. The V end lost 3 bases, the J end lost 8 bases, and 17 bases lay between the germline ends. CDR3 DNA: TGCGCCAGCAGCTCTTTGACAGGCCTCGGGGGCTACACCTTC. Its translation is CASSSLTGLGGYTF.

The CDR3 spells CAISDDRAGNTIYF. As DNA, the CDR3 is TGTGCCATCAGTGATGACAGGGCTGGAAACACCATATATTTT. V is TRBV10-3 and J is TRBJ1-3; TRBD1 matches at 7 bases. The CDR3 is 14 residues long. V gave up 3 bases and J gave up 2 bases; unmatched junction bases: 1. CDR1 and CDR2 from the germline V gene are ENHRY and SYGVKD.

The chain joins TRBV5-1 to TRBJ2-1; TRBD1 matches 8 bases. The CDR3 is 16 residues long. Germline-derived CDR1 and CDR2 are SGHRS and YFSETQ. Germline trimming cut 4 bases from V and 2 bases from J; bases unmatched to any gene: 8. The CDR3 protein is CASSPQGVGPYNEQFF. The CDR3 DNA reads TGCGCCAGCAGCCCACAGGGGGTAGGACCCTACAATGAGCAGTTCTTC.

The V and J genes are TRBV9 and TRBJ2-5, with unresolved D. Deletions cut 3 bases from V and 4 bases from J, with 7 bases between. This CDR3 spans 12 amino acids. Germline V gene data show CDR1 as SGDLS and CDR2 as YYNGEE. The CDR3 sequence is CASSATGETQYF. CDR3 bases: TGTGCCAGCAGCGCAACCGGAGAGACCCAGTACTTC.

J is TRBJ1-1 and V is TRBV6-1; no firm D call. V was cut by 5 bases and J by 3 bases, with 10 bases left in between. There are 13 residues in the CDR3. Germline CDR1 reads MNHNS; CDR2 reads SASEGT. As DNA, the CDR3 is TGTGCCAGCAGTTCCCAGATTTACACTGAAGCTTTCTTT. Its translation is CASSSQIYTEAFF.

This clone was detected a few times. The sample has other DNA sequences that encode this CDR3 too. V is TRBV21-1 and J is TRBJ1-3; the table calls TRBD1, which could not be checked here. TRBV21-1 is designated a pseudogene. The CDR3 totals 15 residues. CDR3 in amino acids: CAKTGQVSSGNTIYF. The CDR3 DNA reads TGCGCCAAGACGGGACAGGTAAGCTCTGGAAACACCATATATTTT.

V usage is TRBV10-3 and J usage is TRBJ1-1, with 7 bases lining up with TRBD1. The CDR3 is 11 amino acids. J was trimmed by 8 bases and V by 10 bases; bases with no gene match: 7. The germline CDR1 and CDR2 sequences are ENHRY and SYGVKD. The CDR3 DNA reads as TGTGCCAGCCAAGCACAGGGGGAAGCTTTCTTT. Translated, it gives CASQAQGEAFF.

The chain is built from TRBV12-5 and TRBJ1-3; D remains unclear. The CDR3 sequence is 12 residues long. The germline V gene has CDR1 LGHNT and CDR2 FRNRAP. Trimming removed 5 bases from V and 3 bases from J, with 5 bases in between. CDR3 bases: TGTGCTAGTGGTCCCCATGGAAACACCATATATTTT. This codes for CASGPHGNTIYF.

The rearrangement uses TRBV7-9 and TRBJ1-1, with D unclear. The length of the CDR3 is 12 residues. V lost 2 bases and J lost 4, with 5 bases in between. Germline V gives CDR1 SEHNR, CDR2 FQNEAQ (reference sequence). The CDR3 reads CASSLSSTEAFF. The CDR3 DNA follows: TGTGCCAGCAGCTTATCGTCCACTGAAGCTTTCTTT.

To note about this clone: A read error may produce the germline difference seen at one junction end. The chain uses TRBV19 and TRBJ2-7, with D maybe TRBD2 (6 bases). Germline CDR1 and CDR2: LNHDA and SQIVND (reference sequence). The CDR3 contains 14 residues. The CDR3 DNA sequence: TGTGCCAATAGTATTCGGAGGGAGGATTACGAGCAGTACTTC. Amino acids: CANSIRREDYEQYF.

The gene calls are TRBV7-2 and TRBJ1-1; D call uncertain. From germline, CDR1 is SGHTA and CDR2 FQGNSA. The CDR3 loop spans 13 amino acids. V was pared by 5 bases and J by 1 base, with 8 bases between. The CDR3 spells CASSPIGNTEAFF. CDR3 sequence (DNA): TGTGCCAGCAGCCCCATCGGGAACACTGAAGCTTTCTTT. The full variable domain, with the rest looked up from reference TRBV7-2 and TRBJ1-1, is GAGVSQSPSNKVTEKGKDVELRCDPISGHTALYWYRQSLGQGLEFLIYFQGNSAPDKSGLPSDRFSAERTGGSVSTLTIQRTQQEDSAVYLCASSPIGNTEAFFGQGTRLTVV.

This chain uses TRBV7-9 with TRBJ2-1; the match to TRBD2 covers 9 bases. CDR3 length equals 14 residues. The germline gives CDR1 SEHNR, CDR2 FQNEAQ (reference sequence). The ends lost 5 bases at V and 9 bases at J; junction bases unmatched: 8. CDR3 protein: CASSRAGGESEQFF. In DNA form, the CDR3 reads TGTGCCAGCAGCCGAGCGGGAGGCGAGAGTGAGCAGTTCTTC.

The chain recombines TRBV9 with TRBJ2-1, with 8 bases matching TRBD2. J was trimmed by 6 bases and V by 0 bases; bases with no gene match: 8. Germline CDR1 and CDR2: SGDLS and YYNGEE. The CDR3 covers 16 residues. The CDR3 spells CASSVAGAGVINEQFF. As DNA, the CDR3 is TGTGCCAGCAGCGTAGCGGGAGCGGGAGTTATCAATGAGCAGTTCTTC.

The chain combines TRBV9 with TRBJ2-7; 8 positions agree with TRBD2. J was trimmed by 2 bases and V by 4 bases; bases with no gene match: 2. This CDR3 has 13 residues. Looked up from germline, CDR1 is SGDLS and CDR2 is YYNGEE. The CDR3 loop is CASSPGGAYEQYF. CDR3 coding DNA: TGTGCCAGCAGCCCGGGGGGGGCCTACGAGCAGTACTTC.

The gene calls are TRBV6-5 and TRBJ1-1, with a possible D match to TRBD1 (5 bases). V was cut by 6 bases and J by 4 bases, with 18 bases left in between. This CDR3 spans 15 amino acids. Germline V gene data show CDR1 as MNHEY and CDR2 as SVGAGI. The CDR3: CASSALVGEGTEAFF. The DNA for the CDR3 is TGTGCCAGCAGCGCCCTTGTGGGGGAGGGCACTGAAGCTTTCTTT.

The chain combines TRBV5-6 with TRBJ1-4, with TRBD1 identical over 7 bases. The V gene end was trimmed by 0 bases and the J gene end by 6 bases; junction bases not matched to a gene: 8. The CDR3 is made up of 16 amino acids. Germline CDR1 SGHDT, CDR2 YYEEEE. The CDR3 sequence: CASSLGIEGADEKLFF. Here the CDR3 DNA reads TGTGCCAGCAGCTTGGGGATAGAGGGGGCAGATGAAAAACTGTTTTTT.

CDR3 bases: TGTGCCAGAAGCACTAATGACAGGGTCAAATACGAGCAGTACTTC. Translating it yields CARSTNDRVKYEQYF. This rearrangement joins TRBV5-3 to TRBJ2-7; 7 nucleotides agree with TRBD1. TRBV5-3 is reported as an ORF; its role is uncertain. V trimming: 4 bases; J trimming: 4 bases; junction bases outside the gene matches: 11. This CDR3 contains 15 residues.

The V and J genes are TRBV4-2 and TRBJ2-2; 7 bases are a match to TRBD1. The CDR3 contains 17 residues. Germline V lookup: CDR1 LGHNA, CDR2 YNFKEQ. Trimming removed 2 bases from V and 1 base from J; junction bases left unmatched: 7. The CDR3 DNA reads as TGTGCCAGCAGCCAAATGGACAGGCGAGGGAACACCGGGGAGCTGTTTTTT. It yields the protein CASSQMDRRGNTGELFF.

The chain recombines TRBV7-3 with TRBJ1-2; 7 nucleotides align to TRBD1. The germline V gene encodes CDR1 SGHTA and CDR2 FQGTGA. The CDR3 is 14 residues long. Trimming took 0 bases from V and 4 from J; bases not matched to a gene: 2. CDR3 amino acids: CASSLTGTAYGYTF. The CDR3 nucleotides read TGTGCCAGCAGCTTAACCGGGACAGCCTATGGCTACACCTTC.